One sample yielded the 3 T cell receptor beta chains listed below, sequenced in a study of response to subunit inactivated influenza vaccine. TCRdb re-called the RT-PCR reads with MiXCR, one entry per CDR3 protein. The data show more than 450,000 distinct CDR3 sequences, over 9% seen once. The same specimen was also included in a second study, on T cells expressing NK-cell markers. Per that paper: A 5'RACE template switching approach incorporating UMIs was used to make TCR beta cDNA.

Sequences were derived from PBMCs from blood, sampled on the day of vaccination. Every receptor here comes from a man between 50 and 59 years old who received an inactivated influenza vaccine.

This clonotype was counted ten times or more. V is TRBV27 and J is TRBJ2-2, with no clear D. The germline V gene has CDR1 MNHEY and CDR2 SMNVEV (reference sequence). The CDR3 has 14 residues. The V gene lost 5 bases and the J gene lost 5 bases, with 12 bases spanning the gap. CDR3 nucleotide sequence: TGTGCCAGCAGTCATGGGTTTTATACCGGGGAGCTGTTTTTT. Amino acids: CASSHGFYTGELFF.

This clonotype was recorded a few times. The genes are TRBV6-2 or TRBV6-3 and TRBJ1-3, with D perhaps matching TRBD1 (6 bases). The V and J ends lost 6 bases and 4 bases respectively, with 16 bases between them. Germline lookup yields CDR1 MNHEY and CDR2 SVGEGT. The CDR3 consists of 15 residues. CDR3: CASREAGGGGNTIYF. The CDR3 DNA sequence: TGTGCCAGCAGGGAAGCCGGGGGCGGAGGAAACACCATATATTTT.

This clonotype has only a few counts. The chain carries TRBV5-5 and TRBJ2-1; 7 bases agree with TRBD1. This CDR3 comprises 15 residues. Germline CDR1 SGHKS, CDR2 YYEKEE (reference sequence). V was pared by 4 bases and J by 5 bases, with 9 bases of the junction left unmatched. The CDR3 reads CASSIGQVANNEQFF. The CDR3 DNA follows: TGTGCCAGCAGCATTGGACAGGTGGCGAACAATGAGCAGTTCTTC.